This T cell receptor (beta chain) was sequenced in a study of blood T cell repertoires in COVID-19. Whole-study context: PBMCs, B-cell-depleted T cells, or T cells were the source of the cDNA or gDNA that made up the material.

Germline loops: CDR1 LNHDA, CDR2 SQIVND (reference sequence). There are 15 residues in the CDR3. The V and J ends lost 7 bases and 0 bases, in that order; junction bases with no gene match: 7. The cohort comprised adults aged about 18 to 89 years residing in about two dozen US areas. Cohort 3 recovered donors had two negative PCRs, clearance, or symptom resolution. Profiled with immunoSEQ multiplex PCR; TCRdb holds only in-frame clones, not every one. The sample records roughly 200,000 clones, around 83% being singletons. Sequencing was done on a sample of PBMCs or T cells enriched from blood (not recorded which). The TCR sequence derives from a middle-aged man who had recovered from COVID-19. The genes are TRBV19 and TRBJ2-3, with TRBD1 matching 7 bases. The CDR3 region has the DNA TGTGCCAGTACACACGGGACAGAAAGCACAGATACGCAGTATTTT. It codes for CASTHGTESTDTQYF.